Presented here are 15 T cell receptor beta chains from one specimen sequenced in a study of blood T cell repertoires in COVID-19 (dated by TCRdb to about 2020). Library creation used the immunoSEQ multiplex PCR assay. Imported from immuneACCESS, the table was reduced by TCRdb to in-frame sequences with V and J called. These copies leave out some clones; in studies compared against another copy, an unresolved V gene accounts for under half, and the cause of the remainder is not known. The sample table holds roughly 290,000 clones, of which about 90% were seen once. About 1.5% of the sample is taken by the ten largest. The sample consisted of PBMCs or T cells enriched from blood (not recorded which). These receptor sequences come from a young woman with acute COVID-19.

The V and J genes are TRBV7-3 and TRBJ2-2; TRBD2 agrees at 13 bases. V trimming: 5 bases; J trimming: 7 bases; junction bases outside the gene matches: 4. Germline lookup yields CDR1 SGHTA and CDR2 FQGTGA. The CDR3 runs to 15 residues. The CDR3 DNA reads TGTGCCAGCAGCCCACGGACTAGCGGGAGCGGGGAGCTGTTTTTT. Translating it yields CASSPRTSGSGELFF.

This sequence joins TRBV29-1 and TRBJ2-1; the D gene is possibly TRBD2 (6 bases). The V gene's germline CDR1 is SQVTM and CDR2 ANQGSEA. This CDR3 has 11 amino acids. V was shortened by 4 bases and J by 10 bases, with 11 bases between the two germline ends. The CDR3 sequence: CSVGAGIEQFF. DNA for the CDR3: TGCAGCGTTGGGGCGGGGATAGAGCAGTTCTTC.

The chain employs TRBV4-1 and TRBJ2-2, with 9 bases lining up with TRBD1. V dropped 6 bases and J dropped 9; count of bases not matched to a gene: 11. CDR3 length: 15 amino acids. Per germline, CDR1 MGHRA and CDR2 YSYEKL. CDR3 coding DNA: TGCGCCAGCAGTGTCCCGGGACAGGGATCCTGGGAGCTGTTTTTT. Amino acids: CASSVPGQGSWELFF.

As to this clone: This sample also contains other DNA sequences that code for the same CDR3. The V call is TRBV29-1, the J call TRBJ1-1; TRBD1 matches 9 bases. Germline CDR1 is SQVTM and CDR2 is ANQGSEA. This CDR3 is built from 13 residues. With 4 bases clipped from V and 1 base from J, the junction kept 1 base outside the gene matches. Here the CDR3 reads CSVVDRGNTEAFF. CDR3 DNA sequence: TGCAGCGTTGTGGACAGGGGGAACACTGAAGCTTTCTTT.

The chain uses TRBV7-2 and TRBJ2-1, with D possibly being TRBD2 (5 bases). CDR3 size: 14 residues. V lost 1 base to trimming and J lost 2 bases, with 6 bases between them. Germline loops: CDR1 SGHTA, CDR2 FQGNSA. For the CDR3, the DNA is TGTGCCAGCAGCTTAGAACTAGCCTACAATGAGCAGTTCTTC. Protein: CASSLELAYNEQFF.

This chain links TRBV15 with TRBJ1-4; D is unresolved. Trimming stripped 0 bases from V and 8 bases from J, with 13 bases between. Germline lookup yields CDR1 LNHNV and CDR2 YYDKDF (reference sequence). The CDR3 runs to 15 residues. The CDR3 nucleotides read TGTGCCACCAGCAGAGACCGGGGTTTGCGGGAAAAACTGTTTTTT. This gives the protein CATSRDRGLREKLFF.

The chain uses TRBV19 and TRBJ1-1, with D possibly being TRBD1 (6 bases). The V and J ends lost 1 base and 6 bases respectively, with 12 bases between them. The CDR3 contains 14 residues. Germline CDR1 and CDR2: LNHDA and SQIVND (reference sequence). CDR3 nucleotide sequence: TGTGCCAGTAGTATAGCGGGGGGCGCTGCTGAAGCTTTCTTT. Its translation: CASSIAGGAAEAFF.

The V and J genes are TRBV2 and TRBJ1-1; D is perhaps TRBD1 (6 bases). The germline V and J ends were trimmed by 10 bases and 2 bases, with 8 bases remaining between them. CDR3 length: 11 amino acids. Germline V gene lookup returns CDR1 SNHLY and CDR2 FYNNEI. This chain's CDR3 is CATQGNTEAFF. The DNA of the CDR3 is TGTGCCACACAGGGAAACACTGAAGCTTTCTTT.

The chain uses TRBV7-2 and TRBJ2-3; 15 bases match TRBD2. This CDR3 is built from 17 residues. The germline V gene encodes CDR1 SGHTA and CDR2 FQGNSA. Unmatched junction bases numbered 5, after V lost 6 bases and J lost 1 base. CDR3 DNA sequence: TGTGCCAGCAGGGGACTAGCGGGAGGAGTCGGCACAGATACGCAGTATTTT. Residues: CASRGLAGGVGTDTQYF.

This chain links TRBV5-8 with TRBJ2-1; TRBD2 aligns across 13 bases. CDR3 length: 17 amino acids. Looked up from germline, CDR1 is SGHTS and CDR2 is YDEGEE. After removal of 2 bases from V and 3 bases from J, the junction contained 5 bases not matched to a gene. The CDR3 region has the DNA TGTGCCAGCAGCTTCGGTGGACTAGCGGGAGACTACAATGAGCAGTTCTTC. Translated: CASSFGGLAGDYNEQFF.

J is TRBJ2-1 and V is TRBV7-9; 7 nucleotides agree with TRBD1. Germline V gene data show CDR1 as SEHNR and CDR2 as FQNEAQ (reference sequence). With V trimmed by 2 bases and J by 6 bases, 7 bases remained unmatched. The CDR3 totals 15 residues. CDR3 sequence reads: CASSLFQDRANEQFF. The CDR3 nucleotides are TGTGCCAGCAGCTTATTTCAAGACAGGGCCAATGAGCAGTTCTTC.

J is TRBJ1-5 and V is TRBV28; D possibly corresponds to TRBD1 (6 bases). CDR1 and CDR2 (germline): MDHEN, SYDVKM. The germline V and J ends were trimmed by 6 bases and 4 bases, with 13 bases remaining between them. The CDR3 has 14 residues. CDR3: CASRTGTMNQPQHF. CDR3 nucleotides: TGTGCCAGCAGAACCGGGACAATGAATCAGCCCCAGCATTTT.

CDR3 bases: TGTGCCAGCAGCCAAGATGATCTAGCGGGAGGCGAGACCCAGTACTTC. This gives the protein CASSQDDLAGGETQYF. V usage is TRBV3-1 (or the pseudogene TRBV3-2) and J usage is TRBJ2-5, with 11 bases matching TRBD2. With V trimmed by 0 bases and J by 5 bases, 5 bases remained unmatched. The V gene's germline CDR1 is LGHDT and CDR2 YNNKEL (reference sequence). CDR3 length: 16 amino acids.

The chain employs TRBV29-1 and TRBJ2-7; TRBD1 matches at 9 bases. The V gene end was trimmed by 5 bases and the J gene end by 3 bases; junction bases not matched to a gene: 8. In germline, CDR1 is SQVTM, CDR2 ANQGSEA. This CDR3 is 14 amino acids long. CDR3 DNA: TGCAGCGTTCAATTTGACAGGGGGGTCTACGAGCAGTACTTC. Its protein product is CSVQFDRGVYEQYF.

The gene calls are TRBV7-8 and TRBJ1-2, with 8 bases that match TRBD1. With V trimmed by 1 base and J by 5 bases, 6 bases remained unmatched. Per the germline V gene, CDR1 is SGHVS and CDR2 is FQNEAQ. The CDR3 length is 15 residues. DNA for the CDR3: TGTGCCAGCAGCTTAGTGACAGGGGCCGGATATGGCTACACCTTC. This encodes CASSLVTGAGYGYTF.